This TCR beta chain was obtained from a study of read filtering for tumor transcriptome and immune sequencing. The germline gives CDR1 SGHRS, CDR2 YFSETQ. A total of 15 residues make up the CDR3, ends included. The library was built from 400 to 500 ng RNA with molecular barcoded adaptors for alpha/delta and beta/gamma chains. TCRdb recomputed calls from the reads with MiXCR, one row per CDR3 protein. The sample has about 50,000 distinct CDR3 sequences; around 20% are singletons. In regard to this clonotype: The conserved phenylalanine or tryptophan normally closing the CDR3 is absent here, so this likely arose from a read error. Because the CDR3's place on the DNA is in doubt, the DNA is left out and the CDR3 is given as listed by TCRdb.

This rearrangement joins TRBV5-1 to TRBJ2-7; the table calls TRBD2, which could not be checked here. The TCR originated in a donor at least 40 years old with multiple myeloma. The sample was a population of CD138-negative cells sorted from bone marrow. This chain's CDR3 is CASSSGLLSSYEQDY.